The 9 T cell receptor beta chains presented below share a single source sample, sequenced in a study of PD-L1 blockade in urothelial cancer. Assay: immunoSEQ multiplex PCR; the TCRdb copy retains only in-frame clones and omits some. The table has roughly 26,000 clones, roughly 89% seen once; the top ten hold approximately 3%. The sequenced sample was PBMCs, obtained around atezolizumab (anti-PD-L1) treatment. These receptors came from a middle-aged man with urothelial cancer.

The V call is TRBV7-9, the J call TRBJ2-2; TRBD2 aligns across 12 bases. Losses at the gene ends were 5 bases for V and 3 bases for J; bases not matched to a gene: 10. The CDR3 extends over 18 amino acids. Looked up from germline, CDR1 is SEHNR and CDR2 is FQNEAQ (reference sequence). CDR3 sequence: CASSLRRLAGGDTGELFF. The CDR3 nucleotides are TGTGCCAGCAGCCTCCGGCGGCTAGCGGGAGGGGACACCGGGGAGCTGTTTTTT.

The rearrangement joins TRBV5-6 to TRBJ1-5, with TRBD1 identical over 9 bases. CDR3 size: 14 residues. Germline CDR1 is SGHDT and CDR2 is YYEEEE. Trimming cost V 5 bases and J 6 bases; bases outside gene matches: 6. The CDR3 region is CASSRDRGSQPQHF. CDR3 DNA: TGTGCCAGCAGTAGAGACAGGGGGTCTCAGCCCCAGCATTTT.

In its sample, this clone was seen a few times. This chain joins TRBV6-1 and TRBJ2-1; TRBD1 matches 10 bases. The CDR3 contains 15 residues. Germline CDR1 and CDR2: MNHNS and SASEGT. The trim removed 5 bases at V and 4 bases at J, leaving 5 bases unmatched. This chain's CDR3 is CASSPGTGDYNEQFF. The CDR3 DNA sequence: TGTGCCAGCAGTCCCGGGACAGGGGATTACAATGAGCAGTTCTTC.

The gene calls are TRBV7-9 and TRBJ2-7; 9 bases are shared with TRBD1. The length of the CDR3 is 14 residues. Germline V CDR1 and CDR2: SEHNR, FQNEAQ (reference sequence). The V segment lost 5 bases and the J segment 6 bases; nucleotides outside the gene matches: 8. The CDR3: CASSPGDRVGEQYF. The CDR3 DNA follows: TGTGCCAGCAGCCCAGGGGACAGGGTAGGCGAGCAGTACTTC.

This chain links TRBV5-1 with TRBJ2-1; D unresolved. V lost 0 bases to trimming and J lost 3 bases, with 13 bases between them. The CDR3 sequence is 16 residues long. CDR1 is SGHRS, CDR2 YFSETQ, per germline. The CDR3 sequence is CASSLGVSDNYNEQFF. CDR3 DNA sequence: TGCGCCAGCAGCTTGGGCGTTTCTGACAACTACAATGAGCAGTTCTTC.

The rearrangement uses TRBV19 and TRBJ1-5; D is perhaps TRBD1 (5 bases). Germline assignment: CDR1 LNHDA and CDR2 SQIVND (reference sequence). V was trimmed by 7 bases and J by 0 bases, leaving 13 bases between them. The CDR3 sequence is 15 residues long. CDR3 DNA: TGTGCCAGTAATTACTGGGGGGATAGCAATCAGCCCCAGCATTTT. Translation: CASNYWGDSNQPQHF.

The rearrangement joins TRBV28 to TRBJ1-1; D not certain. The V end was cut by 8 bases, the J end by 13 bases, with 20 bases between. This CDR3 comprises 12 residues. In germline, CDR1 is MDHEN, CDR2 SYDVKM. The CDR3 DNA is TGTGCCAGCGCCGCACCGGGGAACATACGTTTCTTT. It codes for CASAAPGNIRFF.

V gene TRBV20-1 combines with J gene TRBJ2-5; D may be TRBD2 (6 bases). This CDR3 is built from 11 residues. V shed 4 bases and J shed 7 bases, with 10 bases lying between them. The germline gives CDR1 DFQATT, CDR2 SNEGSKA (reference sequence). CDR3 in amino acids: CSATSEVTQYF. Written as DNA, the CDR3 is TGCAGTGCTACTAGCGAAGTGACCCAGTACTTC.

The chain joins TRBV5-1 to TRBJ2-5; 8 bases align to TRBD2. The CDR3 has 14 amino acids. V dropped 3 bases and J dropped 5; count of bases not matched to a gene: 6. Looked up from germline, CDR1 is SGHRS and CDR2 is YFSETQ. CDR3 bases: TGCGCCAGCAGCTCGGGACTAGAAACGGAGACCCAGTACTTC. It is translated as CASSSGLETETQYF.